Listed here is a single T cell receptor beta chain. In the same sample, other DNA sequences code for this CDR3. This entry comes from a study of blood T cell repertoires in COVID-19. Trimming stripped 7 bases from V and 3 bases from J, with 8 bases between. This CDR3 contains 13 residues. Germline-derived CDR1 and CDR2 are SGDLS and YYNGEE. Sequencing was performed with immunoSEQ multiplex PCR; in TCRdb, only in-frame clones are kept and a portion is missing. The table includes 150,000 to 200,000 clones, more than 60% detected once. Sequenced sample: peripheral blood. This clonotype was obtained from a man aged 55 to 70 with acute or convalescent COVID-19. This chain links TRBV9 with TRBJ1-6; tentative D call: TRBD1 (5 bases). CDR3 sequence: CASSDSYNSPLHF. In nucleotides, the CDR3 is TGTGCCAGCTCCGACAGCTATAATTCACCCCTCCACTTT.